The T cell receptor (beta chain) described here comes from a study of blood T cell repertoires in COVID-19. Study details: T cells, B-cell-depleted T cells, or PBMCs provided the cDNA or gDNA that served as material.

The assay was immunoSEQ multiplex PCR, and TCRdb's table has in-frame clones only and misses some. The profile shows hundreds of thousands of clones, roughly nine tenths of them singletons. The CDR3 has 13 amino acids. Per germline, CDR1 GTSNPN and CDR2 SVGIG (reference sequence). V shed 3 bases and J shed 1 base, with 6 bases lying between them. The sample consisted of peripheral blood. J is TRBJ2-2 and V is TRBV30; D call uncertain. The receptor was derived from a woman in her forties or fifties with COVID-19, enrolled during active disease. CDR3 residues: CAWSPRNTGELFF. The CDR3 nucleotides are TGTGCCTGGAGCCCTAGGAACACCGGGGAGCTGTTTTTT.